This is a list of T cell receptor beta chains from one sample in a study of CD8 T cells in ankylosing spondylitis. TCRdb fed the 5' RACE reads into MiXCR, producing one record per CDR3 protein. The table has about 840,000 distinct CDR3 sequences, approximately 12% seen once; the top ten hold approximately 0.46%. The sample consisted of blood, either unsorted or a sorted T cell fraction (not recorded which). The receptor set was obtained from a male donor with ankylosing spondylitis. The CDR3 runs from the conserved cysteine through the conserved F or W.

j_call cdr3_length v_call cdr3_aa
TRBJ1-1 15 TRBV6-5 CASSYSKNGGTEAFF
TRBJ2-1 15 TRBV24-1 CATSEPQGWVNEQFF
TRBJ2-7 13 TRBV20-1 CSASDTRSYEQYF
TRBJ1-5 13 TRBV7-3 CASSLTRDQPQHF
TRBJ1-2 12 TRBV20-1 CSALTASYGYTF
TRBJ2-3 16 TRBV4-3 CASSQGFGGRTDTQYF
TRBJ1-5 15 TRBV20-1 CSARDAGRVGQPQHF
TRBJ1-5 17 TRBV12-3/TRBV12-4 CASSWRGGSSSNQPQHF
TRBJ1-2 13 TRBV20-1 CSAPPGPLYGYTF
TRBJ2-1 16 TRBV5-1 CASSLVWDRANNEQFF
TRBJ1-1 15 TRBV5-1 CASSLITGGKLEAFF
TRBJ1-1 12 TRBV6-2/TRBV6-3 CATTQTNTEAFF
TRBJ2-1 12 TRBV20-1 CSANPGLNEQFF
TRBJ2-1 18 TRBV11-1 CASSSPGQQAGSYNEQFF
TRBJ2-1 15 TRBV6-2/TRBV6-3 CASSYRDRAYNEQFF
TRBJ1-4 12 TRBV20-1 CSGSEGDEKLFF
TRBJ2-1 14 TRBV6-4 CASRASGVTDEQFF
TRBJ2-5 15 TRBV18 CASSPSPPGQETQYF
TRBJ1-4 14 TRBV6-1 CASSRTGSNEKLFF
TRBJ1-6 16 TRBV7-6 CASSLDSSFYNSPLHF
TRBJ1-6 13 TRBV10-3 CAIKQGHNSPLHF
TRBJ1-6 16 TRBV12-3/TRBV12-4 CASSYFWGTSNSPLHF
TRBJ2-3 14 TRBV5-4 CASSLPQGRDTQYF
TRBJ1-2 13 TRBV30 CACEGQGLYGYTF
TRBJ2-6 17 TRBV7-2 CASSQIYGAAGANVLTF
TRBJ2-3 15 TRBV4-3 CASSQDHTETDTQYF
TRBJ1-3 16 TRBV7-2 CASSRRRGVSGNTIYF
TRBJ1-2 11 TRBV29-1 CSVEDHRGYTF
TRBJ2-1 13 TRBV20-1 CSARDRGNNEQFF
TRBJ2-1 14 TRBV20-1 CSARSPGRRNEQFF
TRBJ1-1 15 TRBV6-1 CASRSVVKGNTEAFF